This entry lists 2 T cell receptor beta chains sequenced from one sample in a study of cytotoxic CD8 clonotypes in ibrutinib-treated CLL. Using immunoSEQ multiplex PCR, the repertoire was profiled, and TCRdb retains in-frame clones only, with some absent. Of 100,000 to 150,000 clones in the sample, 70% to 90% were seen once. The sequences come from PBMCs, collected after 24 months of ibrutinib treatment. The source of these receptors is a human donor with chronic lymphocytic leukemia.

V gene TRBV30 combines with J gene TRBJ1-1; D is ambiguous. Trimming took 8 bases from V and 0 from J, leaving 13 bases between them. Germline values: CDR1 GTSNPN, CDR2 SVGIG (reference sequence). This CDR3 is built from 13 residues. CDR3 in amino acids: CARKRGMNTEAFF. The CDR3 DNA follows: TGTGCCCGGAAACGGGGAATGAACACTGAAGCTTTCTTT.

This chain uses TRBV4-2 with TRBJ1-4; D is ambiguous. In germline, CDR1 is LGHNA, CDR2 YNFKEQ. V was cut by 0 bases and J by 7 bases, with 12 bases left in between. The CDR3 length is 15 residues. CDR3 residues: CASSQDRWAFEKLFF. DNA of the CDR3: TGTGCCAGCAGCCAAGATCGGTGGGCATTTGAAAAACTGTTTTTT.